These 4 T cell receptor beta chains originate from one sample sequenced in a study of cytomegalovirus exposure and HLA in healthy donors. Amplification used 60 Vbeta primers and 13 Jbeta primers. Only in-frame clones appear in the TCRdb table, and some are missing; sequencing was by immunoSEQ multiplex PCR. Among around 190,000 clones listed, around 78% were seen once. The sequencing sample was made of PBMCs. These receptor sequences come from a woman in her 30s in good health and CMV-seropositive.

This chain connects TRBV5-4 to TRBJ1-1; 8 bases are shared with TRBD1. Looked up from germline, CDR1 is SGHNT and CDR2 is YYREEE (reference sequence). This CDR3 spans 14 amino acids. V lost 3 bases and J lost 2; bases outside the gene matches: 3. CDR3: CASSWGQANTEAFF. The CDR3 bases are TGTGCCAGCAGCTGGGGACAGGCAAACACTGAAGCTTTCTTT.

This CDR3 is CASSRPGQGGYEQYF. CDR3 nucleotide sequence: TGTGCCAGCAGTCGACCGGGACAGGGGGGATACGAGCAGTACTTC. The genes are TRBV6-6 and TRBJ2-7; TRBD1 matches 11 bases. J was trimmed by 4 bases and V by 5 bases; bases with no gene match: 7. This CDR3 region has 15 residues. Per the germline V gene, CDR1 is MNHNY and CDR2 is SVGAGI (reference sequence).

A few counts support this clone. The CDR3, as DNA: TGTGCCAGTAGTCCTTCAGGGATTCCAAGCCCCTACGAGCAGTACTTC. It specifies CASSPSGIPSPYEQYF. The chain combines TRBV19 with TRBJ2-7, with D possibly being TRBD1 (5 bases). Trimming left V 5 bases short and J 2 bases short, with 19 bases between. In germline, CDR1 is LNHDA, CDR2 SQIVND (reference sequence). The CDR3 extends over 16 amino acids.

The CDR3 DNA follows: TGCGCCAGCAGCCAAGAGAGGGACAGAGTCTATGAAAAACTGTTTTTT. Translation: CASSQERDRVYEKLFF. V is TRBV4-1 and J is TRBJ1-4, with 7 positions matching TRBD1. CDR3 length equals 16 residues. Germline loops: CDR1 MGHRA, CDR2 YSYEKL. V shed 0 bases, J shed 6 bases, and the junction held 7 bases outside the gene matches.